This T cell receptor (beta chain) originates from a study of Ad26.COV2.S vaccination and SARS-CoV-2 variants. Study-level results: Once vaccination had occurred, spike-specific CD8+ and CD4+ T cell responses reportedly showed substantial breadth.

This clone has a single count. No antigen is known for it. Treatment reported: over 15 received Ad26.COV2.S at low or high dose, single or two shots; roughly five received placebo; per-sample allocation not given. The samples were gathered on day 63 after the first injection of vaccine or placebo. From germline, CDR1 is SGHRS and CDR2 YFSETQ. This CDR3 has 12 residues. The V end was cut by 2 bases, the J end by 8 bases, with 10 bases between. The table came from immunoSEQ multiplex PCR; TCRdb's copy has only in-frame clones and leaves some out. The sample consists of fewer than 400,000 clones, almost 90% of them appearing once.

The V call is TRBV5-1, the J call TRBJ1-1; D is undetermined. The sample in question was peripheral blood, obtained in a trial of Ad26.COV2.S vaccine versus placebo. The receptor was isolated from a person between 18 and 60 years old who received the Ad26.COV2.S COVID-19 vaccine or a placebo. For the CDR3, the DNA is TGCGCCAGCAGCTTTGATCGTACCGAAGCTTTCTTT. It yields the protein CASSFDRTEAFF.